The 11 T cell receptor beta chains reported below all come from one sample, sequenced in a study of T cell repertoires in cytomegalovirus infection (dated by TCRdb to the late 2010s). TCRdb lists the instrument as Illumina HiSeq 1500. TCRdb redid the processing of the public reads, applying fastp at Q25 and MiXCR, and retained in-frame beta chains. Entries are consolidated by CDR3 protein sequence, retaining the most common genes and DNA. The sample records around 530,000 distinct CDR3 sequences, roughly 29% of which are singletons. Clones ranked in the top ten supply 13% of the sample. Sequencing input: PBMCs. The receptors come from a human donor in good health (CMV status not recorded). Some clones in this sample may be carry-over from other donors' samples.

This clonotype was seen a handful of times. CDR3 residues: CASSPDLTYGYTF. CDR3 nucleotide sequence: TGTGCCAGCAGCCCGGACCTCACCTATGGCTACACCTTC. The chain couples TRBV6-2 or TRBV6-3 to TRBJ1-2; D is unclear. V was trimmed by 6 bases and J by 4 bases, leaving 12 bases between them. Germline V gives CDR1 MNHEY, CDR2 SVGEGT. This CDR3 has 13 residues.

This clonotype showed up just a few times. The chain employs TRBV20-1 and TRBJ2-2, with 10 positions matching TRBD2. The CDR3 loop spans 15 amino acids. J gave up 3 bases and V 0 bases, and 1 base lay outside the gene matches. Germline loops: CDR1 DFQATT, CDR2 SNEGSKA (reference sequence). CDR3 protein: CSARELAGDTGELFF. CDR3 DNA sequence: TGCAGTGCTAGAGAGCTAGCGGGAGACACCGGGGAGCTGTTTTTT.

This clonotype was observed a few times. The genes are TRBV6-2 or TRBV6-3 and TRBJ2-7, with D tentatively TRBD2 (6 bases). The V and J ends lost 3 bases and 5 bases respectively, with 17 bases between them. Germline loops: CDR1 MNHEY, CDR2 SVGEGT. This CDR3 is built from 15 residues. The CDR3 protein is CASSYRVGEAHEQYF. Written as DNA, the CDR3 is TGTGCCAGCAGTTATCGTGTGGGGGAGGCCCACGAGCAGTACTTC.

Only one count was recorded for this clonotype. The V call is TRBV7-3, the J call TRBJ2-1; 8 bases match TRBD1. V lost 7 bases to trimming and J lost 0 bases; unmatched junction nucleotides: 8. CDR3 length equals 16 residues. Germline CDR1 and CDR2: SGHTA and FQGTGA. Here the CDR3 reads CASNLTGGSSYNEQFF. CDR3 DNA: TGTGCCAGCAACCTTACAGGGGGAAGCTCCTACAATGAGCAGTTCTTC. Filled out from reference TRBV7-3 and TRBJ2-1, the complete variable domain reads GAGVSQTPSNKVTEKGKYVELRCDPISGHTALYWYRQSLGQGPEFLIYFQGTGAADDSGLPNDRFFAVRPEGSVSTLKIQRTERGDSAVYLCASNLTGGSSYNEQFFGPGTRLTVL.

This clonotype was counted a few times. V and J are TRBV2 and TRBJ2-1; 7 nucleotides line up with TRBD2. The V segment lost 2 bases and the J segment 0 bases; nucleotides outside the gene matches: 1. CDR3 length: 15 residues. CDR1 SNHLY and CDR2 FYNNEI come from the germline V gene. CDR3 bases: TGTGCCAGCAGTGAACGGACTAGCTCCTACAATGAGCAGTTCTTC. This sequence encodes CASSERTSSYNEQFF.

In its sample, this clonotype was seen many times. The chain employs TRBV12-3 or TRBV12-4 and TRBJ1-5, with 7 bases that match TRBD1. The CDR3 covers 14 residues. V shed 6 bases, J shed 1 base, and the junction held 3 bases outside the gene matches. The CDR3 DNA sequence: TGTGCCAGCAGGGAGGGACAGAGCAATCAGCCCCAGCATTTT. This encodes CASREGQSNQPQHF.

The chain couples TRBV10-3 to TRBJ2-7, with 9 bases fitting TRBD2. The CDR3 spans 13 residues. V trimming: 7 bases; J trimming: 6 bases; junction bases outside the gene matches: 7. Germline V gives CDR1 ENHRY, CDR2 SYGVKD. CDR3 in amino acids: CAINDLAGSEQYF. The CDR3 DNA follows: TGTGCCATCAACGACCTAGCGGGAAGCGAGCAGTACTTC.

CDR3 in amino acids: CASSLEGRASGNTIYF. The CDR3 nucleotides read TGTGCCAGCAGCTTAGAGGGGAGAGCGTCTGGAAACACCATATATTTT. The rearrangement links TRBV7-9 to TRBJ1-3, with a tentative D call TRBD1 (5 bases). The CDR3 spans 16 residues. The V end was cut by 1 base, the J end by 1 base, with 11 bases between. The germline gives CDR1 SEHNR, CDR2 FQNEAQ (reference sequence).

This clonotype was counted ten times or more. DNA of the CDR3: TGTGCCAGCAGCCACCGGGACAGGGGCCCCAGCTCCTATAATTCACCCCTCCACTTT. It specifies CASSHRDRGPSSYNSPLHF. V is TRBV7-9 and J is TRBJ1-6; 10 positions agree with TRBD1. Germline-derived CDR1 and CDR2 are SEHNR and FQNEAQ (reference sequence). The CDR3 sequence is 19 residues long. J was trimmed by 0 bases and V by 5 bases; bases with no gene match: 10.

This chain connects TRBV6-2 or TRBV6-3 to TRBJ2-1; 9 nucleotides align to TRBD2. V shed 8 bases and J 7 bases; nucleotides not matched to a gene: 15. The CDR3 extends over 16 amino acids. Germline V gene sequence: CDR1 MNHEY, CDR2 SVGEGT. CDR3 in DNA: TGTGCCAGCCGTCAGGCTGTAGCGGGAGTCTGGAATGAGCAGTTCTTC. Residues: CASRQAVAGVWNEQFF.

This clonotype occurred a few times. The CDR3 nucleotides are TGCAGCGCCGCGGCGGGGGGGAACACTGAAGCTTTCTTT. Encoded protein: CSAAAGGNTEAFF. This sequence joins TRBV29-1 and TRBJ1-1, with D possibly matching TRBD1 (5 bases). Per the germline V gene, CDR1 is SQVTM and CDR2 is ANQGSEA. Trimming took off 7 bases at V and 1 base at J, with 13 bases between the two ends. The CDR3 extends over 13 amino acids.